A selection of T cell receptor beta chains follows, all from one sample in a study of shared clonotypes between healthy human individuals. Repertoires were generated with immunoSEQ multiplex PCR, while TCRdb's copy carries only in-frame clones and drops some. Of over a million clones in the sample, roughly 96% were seen once. Sequenced: naive CD4+ T cells sorted from blood. These receptors originate from a man aged 25 to 45 in good health. The CDR3 runs from the conserved cysteine through the conserved F or W. A D gene is named only where the DNA matches it firmly. Clone size is not always given. Where it is, it says once, few, many or a class for expanded clones.

CDR3nt	CDR3aa	j_gene	v_gene	d_gene	abundance
TGTGCCAGCAGCTATCGACTAGCGGGAGTACCCTACGAGCAGTACTTC	CASSYRLAGVPYEQYF	TRBJ2-7	TRBV7-2	TRBD2	NA
TGTGCCAGCAGTGACAGGGCGTTGAATGGCAATCAGCCCCAGCATTTT	CASSDRALNGNQPQHF	TRBJ1-5	TRBV28	TRBD1	few
TGCGCCAGCAGCGCTGGACAGAACACTGAAGCTTTCTTT	CASSAGQNTEAFF	TRBJ1-1	TRBV5-1	NA	NA
TGTGCCAGCAGTTTCATATCAGGGGGCAATGAAAAACTGTTTTTT	CASSFISGGNEKLFF	TRBJ1-4	TRBV28	TRBD1	NA
TGTGCCAGCAGCTTAGTTTATGGCGGGGAGTCGAACACCGGGGAGCTGTTTTTT	CASSLVYGGESNTGELFF	TRBJ2-2	TRBV7-8	NA	NA
TGTGCCAGCAGTCATCATAACAGGGAAAATGAGCAGTTCTTC	CASSHHNRENEQFF	TRBJ2-1	TRBV28	NA	NA
TGTGCCAGCATTCACCCCGGGACAGGGGTCCTTGAGCAGTTCTTC	CASIHPGTGVLEQFF	TRBJ2-1	TRBV7-9	TRBD1	NA
TGTGCCAGCAGTTTGGTGGGTGGTTTTGAAGCTTTCTTT	CASSLVGGFEAFF	TRBJ1-1	TRBV28	NA	NA
TGTGCCAGCAGCTTTCGGGGTGGTGTCGCAAGCACTGAAGCTTTCTTT	CASSFRGGVASTEAFF	TRBJ1-1	TRBV7-8	NA	NA
TGCGCCAGCAGGGCCCTGCCGGGAGCCAAAAACATTCAGTACTTC	CASRALPGAKNIQYF	TRBJ2-4	TRBV5-1	NA	NA
TGTGCCAGCAGCAGCAGGGCTCAGCCCCAGCATTTT	CASSSRAQPQHF	TRBJ1-5	TRBV5-6	NA	NA
TGCGCCAGCAGCCAAGGGACTAGCGGGAAGGTGCAGTACTTC	CASSQGTSGKVQYF	TRBJ2-7	TRBV4-3	TRBD2	NA
TGCAGCAGGCGATCGGGACTAGGCAAGTACGAGCAGTACTTC	CSRRSGLGKYEQYF	TRBJ2-7	TRBV29-1	TRBD2	NA
TGCGCCAGCAGCCAAGTCAACAGCGGCGAGTACGAGCAGTACTTC	CASSQVNSGEYEQYF	TRBJ2-7	TRBV4-3	NA	NA